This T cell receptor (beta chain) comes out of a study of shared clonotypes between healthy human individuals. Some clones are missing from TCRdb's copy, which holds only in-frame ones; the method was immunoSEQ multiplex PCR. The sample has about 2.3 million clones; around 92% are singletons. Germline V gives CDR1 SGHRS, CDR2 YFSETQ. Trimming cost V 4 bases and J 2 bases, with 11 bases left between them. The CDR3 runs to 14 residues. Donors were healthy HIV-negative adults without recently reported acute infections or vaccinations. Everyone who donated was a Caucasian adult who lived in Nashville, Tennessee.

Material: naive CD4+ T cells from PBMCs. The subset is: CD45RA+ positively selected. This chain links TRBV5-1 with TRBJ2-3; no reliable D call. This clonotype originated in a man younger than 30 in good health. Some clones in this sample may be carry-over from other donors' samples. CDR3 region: CASSTDGFTDTQYF. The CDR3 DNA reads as TGCGCCAGCAGCACGGACGGATTCACAGATACGCAGTATTTT.